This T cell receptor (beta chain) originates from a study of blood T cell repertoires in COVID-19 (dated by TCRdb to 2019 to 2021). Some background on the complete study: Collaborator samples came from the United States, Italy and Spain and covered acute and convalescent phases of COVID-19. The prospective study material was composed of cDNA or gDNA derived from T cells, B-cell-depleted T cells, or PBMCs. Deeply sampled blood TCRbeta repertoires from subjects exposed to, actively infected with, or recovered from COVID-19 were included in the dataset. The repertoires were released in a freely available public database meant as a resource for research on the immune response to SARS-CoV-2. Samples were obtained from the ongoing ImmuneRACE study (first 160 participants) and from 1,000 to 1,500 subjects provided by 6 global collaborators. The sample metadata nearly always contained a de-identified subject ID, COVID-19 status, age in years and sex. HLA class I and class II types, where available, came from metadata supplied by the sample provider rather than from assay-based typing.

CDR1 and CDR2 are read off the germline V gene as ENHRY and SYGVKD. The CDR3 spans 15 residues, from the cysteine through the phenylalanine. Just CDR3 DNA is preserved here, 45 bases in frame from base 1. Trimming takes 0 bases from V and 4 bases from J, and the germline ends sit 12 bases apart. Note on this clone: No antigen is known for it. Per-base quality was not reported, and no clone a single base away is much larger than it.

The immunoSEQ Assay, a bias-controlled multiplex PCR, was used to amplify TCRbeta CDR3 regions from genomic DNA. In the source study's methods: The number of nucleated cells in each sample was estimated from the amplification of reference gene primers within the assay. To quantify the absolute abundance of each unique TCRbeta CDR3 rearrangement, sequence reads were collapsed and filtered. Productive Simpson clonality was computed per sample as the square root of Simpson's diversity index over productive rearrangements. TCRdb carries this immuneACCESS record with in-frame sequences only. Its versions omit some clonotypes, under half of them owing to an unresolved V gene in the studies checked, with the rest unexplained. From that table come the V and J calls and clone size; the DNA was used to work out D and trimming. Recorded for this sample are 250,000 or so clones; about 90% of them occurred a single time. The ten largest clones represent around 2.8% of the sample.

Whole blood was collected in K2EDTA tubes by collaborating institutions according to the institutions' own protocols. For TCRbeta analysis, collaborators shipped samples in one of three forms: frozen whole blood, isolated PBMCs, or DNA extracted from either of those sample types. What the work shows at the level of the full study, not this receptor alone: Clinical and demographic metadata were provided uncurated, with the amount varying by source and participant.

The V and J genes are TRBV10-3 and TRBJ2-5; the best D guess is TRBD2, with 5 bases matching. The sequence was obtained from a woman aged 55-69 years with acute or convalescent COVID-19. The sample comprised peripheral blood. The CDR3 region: CAISESSTGSETQYF. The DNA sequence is TGTGCCATCAGTGAGTCAAGTACGGGGTCAGAGACCCAGTACTTC.